Each of the 13 T cell receptor beta chains below was sequenced from the same sample in a study of shared clonotypes between healthy human individuals. Assay: immunoSEQ multiplex PCR; the TCRdb copy retains only in-frame clones and omits some. This table has approximately 440,000 clones, around 77% appearing once. Sequencing used PBMCs. The receptors originated from a woman aged 40-49 years in good health. Some clones in this sample may be carry-over from other donors' samples.

Of note for this clone: A far larger clone is just one base off, so this is likely a read error. Other nucleotide sequences from this sample produce the same CDR3. The chain carries TRBV30 and TRBJ2-2; 8 bases fit TRBD1. The CDR3 has 13 amino acids. CDR1 is GTSNPN, CDR2 SVGIG, per germline (reference sequence). CDR3 sequence (DNA): TGTGCCTGGAGTGGGACAGGGTCCGGGGAGCTATTTTTT. It yields the protein CAWSGTGSGELFF.

This clone has a handful of counts. The gene calls are TRBV4-2 and TRBJ2-2; tentative D call: TRBD2 (7 bases). CDR3 size: 21 residues. The germline CDR1 and CDR2 sequences are LGHNA and YNFKEQ. Between the trimmed V and J ends, which lost 0 bases and 0 bases, there was a span of 23 bases. The CDR3 nucleotides are TGTGCCAGCAGCCAAGACCCAGTTTGGGGAGGGGGAGATCCGAACACCGGGGAGCTGTTTTTT. Residues: CASSQDPVWGGGDPNTGELFF.

The chain joins TRBV28 to TRBJ2-3; 7 bases line up with TRBD2. The CDR3 is 14 amino acids. V lost 7 bases and J lost 3; bases outside the gene matches: 7. CDR1 and CDR2 (germline): MDHEN, SYDVKM. The CDR3 region is CASTQGLGTDTQYF. The CDR3 region has the DNA TGTGCCAGCACCCAAGGACTAGGGACAGATACGCAGTATTTT.

V is TRBV28 and J is TRBJ1-5; the match to TRBD1 covers 7 bases. In germline, CDR1 is MDHEN, CDR2 SYDVKM. V lost 6 bases and J lost 7; bases outside the gene matches: 6. This CDR3 is 13 amino acids long. In DNA, the CDR3 is TGTGCCAGCAGACGACAGGGAGGGCAGCCCCAGCATTTT. Protein: CASRRQGGQPQHF.

This chain uses TRBV2 with TRBJ1-1; D is unclear. Germline lookup yields CDR1 SNHLY and CDR2 FYNNEI. The CDR3 contains 14 residues. Trimming shortened V by 6 bases and J by 5 bases, and 16 bases separated the two germline ends. The CDR3 nucleotides read TGTGCCAGCAGGGCCCCCACCGGGGTTACTGAAGCTTTCTTT. Translation gives CASRAPTGVTEAFF.

This clone was observed a handful of times. Possible read error: a much larger clone is one base away. This sample also contains other DNA sequences that code for the same CDR3. This chain joins TRBV27 and TRBJ2-7; TRBD2 is a possible D gene (6 bases). The CDR3 sequence is 13 residues long. CDR1 and CDR2 (germline): MNHEY, SMNVEV (reference sequence). CDR3 sequence: CASQLSGSYEQYF. As DNA, the CDR3 is TGCGCCAGCCAACTTAGCGGATCCTACGAGCAGTACTTC.

V and J are TRBV28 and TRBJ2-7, with D maybe TRBD1 (5 bases). CDR3 length: 14 amino acids. Germline V gives CDR1 MDHEN, CDR2 SYDVKM. Trimming removed 3 bases at V and 6 bases at J, with 15 bases between. CDR3 amino acids: CASSFPGRAGEQYF. CDR3 DNA sequence: TGTGCCAGCAGTTTCCCCGGCAGGGCCGGCGAGCAGTACTTC.

V is TRBV30 and J is TRBJ1-5; TRBD1 is a possible D gene (5 bases). Trimming cost V 2 bases and J 0 bases, with 11 bases left between them. Germline loops: CDR1 GTSNPN, CDR2 SVGIG (reference sequence). This CDR3 region has 15 residues. CDR3 region: CAWSWGDPSNQPQHF. For the CDR3, the DNA is TGTGCCTGGAGTTGGGGGGATCCTAGCAATCAGCCCCAGCATTTT.

The chain joins TRBV11-1 to TRBJ2-7, with D possibly being TRBD2 (5 bases). V lost 5 bases to trimming and J lost 6 bases, with 17 bases between them. Germline V gene data show CDR1 as SGHAT and CDR2 as FQDESV (reference sequence). CDR3 length: 14 amino acids. The chain's CDR3 is CASSRLLVGREQYF. The CDR3 region has the DNA TGTGCCAGCAGCCGCCTACTAGTCGGTCGCGAGCAGTACTTC.

V usage is TRBV7-3 and J usage is TRBJ2-7; a weak D match, TRBD2 (5 bases). Germline V CDR1 and CDR2: SGHTA, FQGTGA. V lost 3 bases and J lost 7, with 13 bases in between. The CDR3 loop spans 13 amino acids. CDR3 in DNA: TGTGCCAGCAGCTTGACCCGGGGTCAAGAGCAGTACTTC. It codes for CASSLTRGQEQYF. Full variable domain (missing parts from reference TRBV7-3 and TRBJ2-7): GAGVSQTPSNKVTEKGKYVELRCDPISGHTALYWYRQSLGQGPEFLIYFQGTGAADDSGLPNDRFFAVRPEGSVSTLKIQRTERGDSAVYLCASSLTRGQEQYFGPGTRLTVT.

The rearrangement links TRBV11-2 to TRBJ2-7, with 7 bases fitting TRBD1. The germline V gene encodes CDR1 SGHAT and CDR2 FQNNGV. There are 15 residues in the CDR3. V was pared by 5 bases and J by 1 base, with 8 bases of the junction left unmatched. The CDR3 DNA follows: TGTGCCAGCAGCCCGTCCAGACAGGGTTCCTACGAGCAGTACTTC. Translating gives CASSPSRQGSYEQYF. The variable domain in full, completed from reference TRBV11-2 and TRBJ2-7, reads EAGVAQSPRYKIIEKRQSVAFWCNPISGHATLYWYQQILGQGPKLLIQFQNNGVVDDSQLPKDRFSAERLKGVDSTLKIQPAKLEDSAVYLCASSPSRQGSYEQYFGPGTRLTVT.

The V and J genes are TRBV6-1 and TRBJ2-7; TRBD1 agrees at 7 bases. This CDR3 has 15 amino acids. Germline V lookup: CDR1 MNHNS, CDR2 SASEGT. V shed 8 bases, J shed 5 bases, and the junction held 15 bases outside the gene matches. Written as DNA, the CDR3 is TGTGCCAGCGTATCCCGACAGGGTTCTTCCCACGAGCAGTACTTC. It encodes CASVSRQGSSHEQYF.

This clone appeared a single time. The rearrangement links TRBV7-2 to TRBJ2-7; 10 nucleotides match TRBD1. From germline, CDR1 is SGHTA and CDR2 FQGNSA. The junction had 11 bases not matched to a gene; V was cut back by 5 bases and J by 7 bases. This CDR3 is built from 15 residues. This CDR3 is CASSPQTGGGKEQYF. CDR3 sequence (DNA): TGTGCCAGCAGCCCGCAGACAGGGGGCGGCAAGGAGCAGTACTTC. Using reference TRBV7-2 and TRBJ2-7 for the parts outside the CDR3, the full variable domain is GAGVSQSPSNKVTEKGKDVELRCDPISGHTALYWYRQSLGQGLEFLIYFQGNSAPDKSGLPSDRFSAERTGGSVSTLTIQRTQQEDSAVYLCASSPQTGGGKEQYFGPGTRLTVT.